The source of this T cell receptor beta chain is a study of cytomegalovirus exposure and HLA in healthy donors. Study-level background: Within an early data release were tens of millions of unique TCRs drawn from HLA-typed donors. Study-wide findings and caveats: TCR beta chains associated with HLA were, in a later analysis, more clonally expanded than equally common others. The study found most TCR sequences rare, yet found some public TCRs in many donors. The study labeled more than 150 TCR beta chains cytomegalovirus-associated.

The PCR was carried out with 60 Vbeta primers and 13 Jbeta primers. The assay was immunoSEQ multiplex PCR, and TCRdb's table has in-frame clones only and misses some. The table has 130,000 to 150,000 clones, approximately 80% seen once; the top ten hold under 3%. As regards this clone: The antigen is undetermined.

From germline, CDR1 is SGHTA and CDR2 FQGNSA. This CDR3 has 13 residues. Trimming removed 5 bases from V and 6 bases from J, with 12 bases in between. Sequenced sample: PBMCs. The source of this sequence is a female donor in good health and CMV-seronegative. V gene TRBV7-2 combines with J gene TRBJ2-3; TRBD2 might be the D (6 bases). The CDR3 DNA reads as TGTGCCAGCAGCCGGGGGTGGACGGATACGCAGTATTTT. It codes for CASSRGWTDTQYF.